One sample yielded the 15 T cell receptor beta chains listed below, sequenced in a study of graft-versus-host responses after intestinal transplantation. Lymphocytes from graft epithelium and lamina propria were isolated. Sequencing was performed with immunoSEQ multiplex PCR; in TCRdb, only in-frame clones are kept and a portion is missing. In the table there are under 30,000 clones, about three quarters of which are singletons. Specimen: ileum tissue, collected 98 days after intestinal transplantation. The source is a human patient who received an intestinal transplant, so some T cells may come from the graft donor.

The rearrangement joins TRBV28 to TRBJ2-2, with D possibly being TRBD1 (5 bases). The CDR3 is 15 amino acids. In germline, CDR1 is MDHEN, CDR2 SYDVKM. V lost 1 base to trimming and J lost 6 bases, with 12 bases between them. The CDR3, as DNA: TGTGCCAGCAGTTTATCGGGCAGGGTGGCCGGGGAGCTGTTTTTT. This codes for CASSLSGRVAGELFF. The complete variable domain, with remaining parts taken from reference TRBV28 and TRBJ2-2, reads DVKVTQSSRYLVKRTGEKVFLECVQDMDHENMFWYRQDPGLGLRLIYFSYDVKMKEKGDIPEGYSVSREKKERFSLILESASTNQTSMYLCASSLSGRVAGELFFGEGSRLTVL.

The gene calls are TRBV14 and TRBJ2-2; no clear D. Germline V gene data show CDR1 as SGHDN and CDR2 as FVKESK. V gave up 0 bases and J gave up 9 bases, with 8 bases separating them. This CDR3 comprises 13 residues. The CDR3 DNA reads TGTGCCAGCAGCCAAGAAAACCCCTGGGAGCTGTTTTTT. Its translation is CASSQENPWELFF.

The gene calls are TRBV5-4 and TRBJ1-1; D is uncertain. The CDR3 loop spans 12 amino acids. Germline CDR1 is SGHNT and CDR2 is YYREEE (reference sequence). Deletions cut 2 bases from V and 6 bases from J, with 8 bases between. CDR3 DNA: TGTGCCAGCAGCTTATCAGGCCCTGAAGCTTTCTTT. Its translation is CASSLSGPEAFF.

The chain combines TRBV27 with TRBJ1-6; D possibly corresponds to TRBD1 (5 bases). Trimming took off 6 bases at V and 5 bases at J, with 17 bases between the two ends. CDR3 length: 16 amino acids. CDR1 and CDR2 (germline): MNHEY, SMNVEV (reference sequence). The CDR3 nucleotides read TGTGCCAGCAGAGACCTCGGGGGGTTGAATAATTCACCCCTCCACTTT. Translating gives CASRDLGGLNNSPLHF.

This chain's CDR3 is CASYSQGYEQYF. Here the CDR3 DNA reads TGTGCCAGTTACTCACAGGGCTACGAGCAGTACTTC. V usage is TRBV6-6 and J usage is TRBJ2-7; possibly TRBD1 for D (6 bases). V lost 9 bases and J 3 bases, leaving 12 bases between the germline ends. Per germline, CDR1 MNHNY and CDR2 SVGAGI (reference sequence). The CDR3 runs to 12 residues.

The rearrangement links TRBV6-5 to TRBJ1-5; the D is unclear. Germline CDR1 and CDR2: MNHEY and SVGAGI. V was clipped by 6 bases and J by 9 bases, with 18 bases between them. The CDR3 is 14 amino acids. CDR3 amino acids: CASSQDTGPGPQHF. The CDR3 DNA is TGTGCCAGCAGCCAAGACACCGGCCCCGGGCCCCAGCATTTT.

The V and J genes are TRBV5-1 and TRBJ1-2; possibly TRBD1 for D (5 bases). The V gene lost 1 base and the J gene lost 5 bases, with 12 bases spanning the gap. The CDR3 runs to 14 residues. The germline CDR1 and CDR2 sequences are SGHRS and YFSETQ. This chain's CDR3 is CASSLTGTPYGYTF. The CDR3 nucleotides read TGCGCCAGCAGCTTGACCGGGACTCCATATGGCTACACCTTC. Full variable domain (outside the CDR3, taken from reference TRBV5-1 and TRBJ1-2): KAGVTQTPRYLIKTRGQQVTLSCSPISGHRSVSWYQQTPGQGLQFLFEYFSETQRNKGNFPGRFSGRQFSNSRSEMNVSTLELGDSALYLCASSLTGTPYGYTFGSGTRLTVV.

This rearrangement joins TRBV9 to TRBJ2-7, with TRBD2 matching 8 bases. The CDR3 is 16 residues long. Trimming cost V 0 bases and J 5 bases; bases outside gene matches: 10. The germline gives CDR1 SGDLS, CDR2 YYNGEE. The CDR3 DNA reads TGTGCCAGCAGCGTAGAAGGCGGCGGGGGGATCGACGAGCAGTACTTC. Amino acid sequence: CASSVEGGGGIDEQYF.

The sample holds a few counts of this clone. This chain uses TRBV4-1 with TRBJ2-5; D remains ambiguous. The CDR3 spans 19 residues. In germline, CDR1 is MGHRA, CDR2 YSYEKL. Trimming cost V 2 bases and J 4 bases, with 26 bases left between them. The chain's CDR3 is CASSQRWPAESNVGETQYF. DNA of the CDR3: TGCGCCAGCAGCCAAAGGTGGCCGGCGGAATCAAACGTGGGAGAGACCCAGTACTTC.

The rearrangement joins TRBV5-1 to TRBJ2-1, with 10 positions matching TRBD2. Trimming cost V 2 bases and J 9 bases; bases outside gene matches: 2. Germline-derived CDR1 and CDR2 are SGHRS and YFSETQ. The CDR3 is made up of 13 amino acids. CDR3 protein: CASSLLAGTEQFF. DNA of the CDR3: TGCGCCAGCAGCTTACTAGCGGGGACTGAGCAGTTCTTC.

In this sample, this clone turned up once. The CDR3 DNA follows: TGTGCCAGCAGCGTAGTCCTTGTTCCGGCTTTCTTT. This encodes CASSVVLVPAFF. This chain joins TRBV9 and TRBJ1-1, with D hard to call. Germline V lookup: CDR1 SGDLS, CDR2 YYNGEE. V was trimmed by 0 bases and J by 11 bases, leaving 11 bases between them. The CDR3 loop spans 12 amino acids.

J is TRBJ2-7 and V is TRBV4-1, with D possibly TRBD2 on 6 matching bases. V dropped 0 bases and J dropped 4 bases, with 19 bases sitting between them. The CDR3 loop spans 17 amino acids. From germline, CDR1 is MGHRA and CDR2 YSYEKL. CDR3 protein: CASSQDWGTSTLYEQYF. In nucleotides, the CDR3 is TGCGCCAGCAGCCAAGATTGGGGGACTTCGACCCTTTACGAGCAGTACTTC.

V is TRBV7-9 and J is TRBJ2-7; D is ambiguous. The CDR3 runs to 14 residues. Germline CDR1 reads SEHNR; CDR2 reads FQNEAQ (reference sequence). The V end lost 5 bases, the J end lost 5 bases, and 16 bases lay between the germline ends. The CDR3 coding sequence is TGTGCCAGCAGCCCCCAGTCTCAAAGCCACGAGCAGTACTTC. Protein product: CASSPQSQSHEQYF.

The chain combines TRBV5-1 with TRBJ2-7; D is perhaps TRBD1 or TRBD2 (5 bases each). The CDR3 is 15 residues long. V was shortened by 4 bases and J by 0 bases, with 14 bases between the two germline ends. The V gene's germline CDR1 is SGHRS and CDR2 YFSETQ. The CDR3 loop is CASSPTRDGSYEQYF. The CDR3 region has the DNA TGCGCCAGCAGCCCTACTCGGGACGGCTCCTACGAGCAGTACTTC.

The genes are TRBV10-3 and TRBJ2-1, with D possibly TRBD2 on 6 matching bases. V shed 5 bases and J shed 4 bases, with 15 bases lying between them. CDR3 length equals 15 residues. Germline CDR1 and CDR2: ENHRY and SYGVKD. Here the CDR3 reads CAISPGAGRYNEQFF. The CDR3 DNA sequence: TGTGCCATCAGTCCCGGGGCGGGGCGGTACAATGAGCAGTTCTTC.